This TCR beta chain was captured in a study of cytomegalovirus exposure and HLA in healthy donors. Whole-study findings and limits: About 87% or about 30% of the time was how often most TCR beta V segments were productive, according to an earlier analysis. When a later analysis compared HLA-associated TCR beta chains with equally common others, the HLA-associated chains turned out to be more clonally expanded and to have lower generation probabilities.

Germline V gives CDR1 SGDLS, CDR2 YYNGEE. V dropped 0 bases and J dropped 5 bases, with 11 bases sitting between them. The CDR3 length is 14 residues. For this clone: What it binds is unknown.

Primers included in the PCR were 60 Vbeta and 13 Jbeta primers. Clones were read by immunoSEQ multiplex PCR, and TCRdb kept only the in-frame ones, dropping some. The sample comprises about 180,000 clones, 76% of which are singletons, and around 1.5% rests with the top ten. The chain recombines TRBV9 with TRBJ2-5, with D perhaps matching TRBD2 (7 bases). The receptor was derived from a young man in good health and CMV-seronegative. The sample comprised PBMCs. The CDR3 region has the DNA TGTGCCAGCAGCGTAGAAGGGGGAGGGGAGACCCAGTACTTC. Translating it yields CASSVEGGGETQYF.